The rows below give T cell receptor beta chains drawn from one sample of a study of shared clonotypes between healthy human individuals. Assay: immunoSEQ multiplex PCR; the TCRdb copy retains only in-frame clones and omits some. The repertoire has roughly 850,000 clones, just over 95% of them found once; the top ten carry 0.2% to 0.25%. Sequencing was carried out using naive CD8+ T cells sorted from blood. All receptors derive from a man aged 25 to 40 in good health. The CDR3 runs from the conserved cysteine through the conserved F or W. The D gene is left open where the match is weak. A row's size may be missing; if present it is once, few, many or a size class.

d_gene: TRBD2; abundance: once; j_gene: TRBJ2-1; v_gene: TRBV30; CDR3aa: CAWTSGSHYEQFF; CDR3nt: TGTGCCTGGACTAGCGGGAGTCACTATGAGCAGTTCTTC
d_gene: -; abundance: -; j_gene: TRBJ1-2; v_gene: TRBV11-2; CDR3aa: CASSLVQGGYTF; CDR3nt: TGTGCCAGCAGCTTAGTTCAGGGTGGCTACACCTTC
d_gene: -; abundance: -; j_gene: TRBJ2-2; v_gene: TRBV11-3; CDR3aa: CASSPRQAGELFF; CDR3nt: TGTGCCAGCAGCCCCCGACAGGCCGGGGAGCTGTTTTTT
d_gene: -; abundance: -; j_gene: TRBJ2-3; v_gene: TRBV9; CDR3aa: CASSVAGFTDTQYF; CDR3nt: TGTGCCAGCAGCGTAGCTGGGTTTACAGATACGCAGTATTTT
d_gene: -; abundance: -; j_gene: TRBJ2-7; v_gene: TRBV7-8; CDR3aa: CASSHPVEKSSYEQYF; CDR3nt: TGTGCCAGCAGCCATCCGGTCGAGAAGAGCTCCTACGAGCAGTACTTC
d_gene: -; abundance: -; j_gene: TRBJ1-2; v_gene: TRBV7-9; CDR3aa: CASSSGHGYTF; CDR3nt: TGTGCCAGCAGCTCTGGACATGGCTACACCTTC
d_gene: -; abundance: -; j_gene: TRBJ2-3; v_gene: TRBV7-6; CDR3aa: CASSLAVTEGFSTDTQYF; CDR3nt: TGTGCCAGCAGCTTAGCCGTGACAGAAGGATTTAGCACAGATACGCAGTATTTT
d_gene: TRBD2; abundance: -; j_gene: TRBJ2-1; v_gene: TRBV7-9; CDR3aa: CASSSTSGRANEQFF; CDR3nt: TGTGCCAGCAGCTCGACTAGCGGGAGGGCCAATGAGCAGTTCTTC
d_gene: -; abundance: -; j_gene: TRBJ2-7; v_gene: TRBV29-1; CDR3aa: CSVDYDTGHEQYF; CDR3nt: TGCAGCGTTGACTACGACACAGGACACGAGCAGTACTTC
d_gene: -; abundance: -; j_gene: TRBJ2-7; v_gene: TRBV9; CDR3aa: CASSVGLQPSYEQYF; CDR3nt: TGTGCCAGCAGCGTAGGGCTACAGCCGTCCTACGAGCAGTACTTC
d_gene: TRBD1; abundance: -; j_gene: TRBJ2-4; v_gene: TRBV13; CDR3aa: CASSFTGGTKNIQYF; CDR3nt: TGTGCCAGCAGCTTTACAGGGGGGACGAAAAACATTCAGTACTTC
d_gene: TRBD1; abundance: -; j_gene: TRBJ2-5; v_gene: TRBV7-2; CDR3aa: CASSLLMTGPHQETQYF; CDR3nt: TGTGCCAGCAGCTTATTAATGACAGGGCCCCACCAAGAGACCCAGTACTTC
d_gene: -; abundance: -; j_gene: TRBJ1-1; v_gene: TRBV18; CDR3aa: CASSPVLYGRDRSEAFF; CDR3nt: TGTGCCAGCTCACCAGTCCTTTATGGCAGGGACCGGTCTGAAGCTTTCTTT
d_gene: -; abundance: -; j_gene: TRBJ1-5; v_gene: TRBV15; CDR3aa: CATSRDSYSNQPQHF; CDR3nt: TGTGCCACCAGCAGAGATTCGTATAGCAATCAGCCCCAGCATTTT
d_gene: TRBD2; abundance: -; j_gene: TRBJ2-2; v_gene: TRBV11-2; CDR3aa: CASSSKMTSGNTGELFF; CDR3nt: TGTGCCAGCAGCTCCAAGATGACTAGCGGGAACACCGGGGAGCTGTTTTTT
d_gene: -; abundance: -; j_gene: TRBJ1-1; v_gene: TRBV9; CDR3aa: CASSPQEAFF; CDR3nt: TGTGCCAGCAGCCCACAAGAAGCTTTCTTT
d_gene: TRBD1; abundance: -; j_gene: TRBJ2-7; v_gene: TRBV6-1; CDR3aa: CASSEGQGEFYEQYF; CDR3nt: TGTGCCAGCAGTGAAGGACAGGGGGAATTCTACGAGCAGTACTTC
d_gene: -; abundance: -; j_gene: TRBJ2-7; v_gene: TRBV6-5; CDR3aa: CASSPQGGDFYEQYF; CDR3nt: TGTGCCAGCAGTCCCCAAGGGGGGGACTTCTACGAGCAGTACTTC
d_gene: TRBD2; abundance: -; j_gene: TRBJ2-1; v_gene: TRBV13; CDR3aa: CASSSGLAGGPQVDEQFF; CDR3nt: TGTGCCAGCAGCTCGGGACTAGCGGGAGGGCCGCAGGTCGATGAGCAGTTCTTC
d_gene: -; abundance: -; j_gene: TRBJ1-1; v_gene: TRBV27; CDR3aa: CASSLTRRMNTEAFF; CDR3nt: TGTGCCAGCAGTCTCACACGGCGAATGAACACTGAAGCTTTCTTT
d_gene: -; abundance: -; j_gene: TRBJ1-1; v_gene: TRBV28; CDR3aa: CASSLMNTEAFF; CDR3nt: TGTGCCAGCAGTTTAATGAACACTGAAGCTTTCTTT
d_gene: -; abundance: -; j_gene: TRBJ1-1; v_gene: TRBV5-6; CDR3aa: CASSFSGMNTEAFF; CDR3nt: TGTGCCAGCAGCTTCTCAGGGATGAACACTGAAGCTTTCTTT
d_gene: TRBD1; abundance: -; j_gene: TRBJ1-5; v_gene: TRBV19; CDR3aa: CASSIGAGGQPQHF; CDR3nt: TGTGCCAGTAGTATCGGGGCAGGGGGTCAGCCCCAGCATTTT
d_gene: -; abundance: -; j_gene: TRBJ1-4; v_gene: TRBV18; CDR3aa: CASSQDGEKLFF; CDR3nt: TGTGCCAGCTCACAGGACGGGGAAAAACTGTTTTTT
d_gene: TRBD2; abundance: -; j_gene: TRBJ2-1; v_gene: TRBV25-1; CDR3aa: CASSEVASGNSGEQFF; CDR3nt: TGTGCCAGCAGTGAAGTCGCTAGCGGGAACTCAGGTGAGCAGTTCTTC
d_gene: TRBD1; abundance: -; j_gene: TRBJ1-2; v_gene: TRBV29-1; CDR3aa: CSVEFGTGGYGYTF; CDR3nt: TGCAGCGTTGAGTTTGGTACAGGGGGCTATGGCTACACCTTC
d_gene: -; abundance: -; j_gene: TRBJ2-2; v_gene: TRBV29-1; CDR3aa: CSARRGGTGELFF; CDR3nt: TGCAGCGCACGGCGGGGTGGCACCGGGGAGCTGTTTTTT
d_gene: TRBD1; abundance: -; j_gene: TRBJ1-2; v_gene: TRBV5-1; CDR3aa: CASSDADRDSYGYTF; CDR3nt: TGCGCCAGCAGCGATGCAGACCGGGACAGCTATGGCTACACCTTC
d_gene: -; abundance: -; j_gene: TRBJ2-2; v_gene: TRBV11-3; CDR3aa: CASSFRLNTGELFF; CDR3nt: TGTGCCAGCAGCTTCCGCTTGAACACCGGGGAGCTGTTTTTT
d_gene: -; abundance: -; j_gene: TRBJ2-7; v_gene: TRBV27; CDR3aa: CASKEATIPYEQYF; CDR3nt: TGTGCCAGCAAAGAGGCGACCATCCCCTACGAGCAGTACTTC
d_gene: TRBD1; abundance: -; j_gene: TRBJ1-1; v_gene: TRBV6-5; CDR3aa: CASSFGTENTEAFF; CDR3nt: TGTGCCAGCAGTTTCGGGACAGAGAACACTGAAGCTTTCTTT
d_gene: TRBD2; abundance: -; j_gene: TRBJ2-7; v_gene: TRBV2; CDR3aa: CASSDMTSGRGGAYEQYF; CDR3nt: TGTGCCAGCAGTGACATGACTAGCGGGAGGGGGGGCGCCTACGAGCAGTACTTC
d_gene: TRBD2; abundance: once; j_gene: TRBJ2-2; v_gene: TRBV5-6; CDR3aa: CASSSGTSAGELFF; CDR3nt: TGTGCCAGCAGCTCCGGGACTAGCGCCGGGGAGCTGTTTTTT
d_gene: TRBD2; abundance: -; j_gene: TRBJ2-7; v_gene: TRBV5-4; CDR3aa: CASSLLASGAYEQYF; CDR3nt: TGTGCCAGCAGCTTGCTGGCTAGCGGGGCCTACGAGCAGTACTTC
d_gene: TRBD1; abundance: -; j_gene: TRBJ2-2; v_gene: TRBV4-1; CDR3aa: CASSQDWTGVDTGELFF; CDR3nt: TGCGCCAGCAGCCAAGATTGGACAGGGGTGGACACCGGGGAGCTGTTTTTT
d_gene: TRBD2; abundance: -; j_gene: TRBJ2-2; v_gene: TRBV27; CDR3aa: CASSVLAGSGELFF; CDR3nt: TGTGCCAGCTCCGTGCTAGCGGGAAGCGGGGAGCTGTTTTTT
d_gene: TRBD2; abundance: -; j_gene: TRBJ2-7; v_gene: TRBV27; CDR3aa: CATTSGRGYEQYF; CDR3nt: TGTGCCACGACTAGCGGGAGGGGGTACGAGCAGTACTTC
d_gene: -; abundance: -; j_gene: TRBJ1-5; v_gene: TRBV6-5; CDR3aa: CASRDLGYSNQPQHF; CDR3nt: TGTGCCAGCAGGGACCTAGGGTATAGCAATCAGCCCCAGCATTTT
d_gene: -; abundance: -; j_gene: TRBJ2-3; v_gene: TRBV4-1; CDR3aa: CASSQVGGEDTQYF; CDR3nt: TGCGCCAGCAGCCAGGTTGGTGGGGAAGATACGCAGTATTTT
d_gene: -; abundance: -; j_gene: TRBJ2-7; v_gene: TRBV9; CDR3aa: CASSVGSPYYEQYF; CDR3nt: TGTGCCAGCAGCGTAGGGTCCCCCTACTACGAGCAGTACTTC
d_gene: TRBD1; abundance: -; j_gene: TRBJ2-7; v_gene: TRBV27; CDR3aa: CASGLVPGTGSSYEQYF; CDR3nt: TGTGCCAGCGGGCTAGTACCAGGGACAGGGTCTTCCTACGAGCAGTACTTC
d_gene: -; abundance: -; j_gene: TRBJ2-7; v_gene: TRBV4-1; CDR3aa: CASSLRVQGEYEQYF; CDR3nt: TGCGCCAGCAGCCTACGGGTCCAAGGGGAGTACGAGCAGTACTTC
d_gene: -; abundance: -; j_gene: TRBJ2-3; v_gene: TRBV2; CDR3aa: CASSEPGGSTDTQYF; CDR3nt: TGTGCCAGCAGTGAACCAGGAGGGAGCACAGATACGCAGTATTTT
d_gene: -; abundance: -; j_gene: TRBJ2-3; v_gene: TRBV14; CDR3aa: CASSQVSTDTQYF; CDR3nt: TGTGCCAGCAGCCAAGTAAGCACAGATACGCAGTATTTT
d_gene: -; abundance: -; j_gene: TRBJ2-7; v_gene: TRBV28; CDR3aa: CASSLLRTDYEQYF; CDR3nt: TGTGCCAGCAGTCTCCTCCGGACAGACTACGAGCAGTACTTC
d_gene: -; abundance: -; j_gene: TRBJ2-1; v_gene: TRBV2; CDR3aa: CASRVVQGGINEQFF; CDR3nt: TGTGCCAGCAGGGTCGTTCAGGGAGGTATCAATGAGCAGTTCTTC
d_gene: -; abundance: -; j_gene: TRBJ2-3; v_gene: TRBV10-1; CDR3aa: CASSAPGEQGTQYF; CDR3nt: TGCGCCAGCAGTGCCCCTGGTGAACAGGGAACGCAGTATTTT
d_gene: TRBD2; abundance: -; j_gene: TRBJ2-5; v_gene: TRBV7-9; CDR3aa: CASSWLTSDETQYF; CDR3nt: TGTGCCAGCAGCTGGTTGACTAGCGATGAGACCCAGTACTTC
d_gene: -; abundance: -; j_gene: TRBJ2-3; v_gene: TRBV9; CDR3aa: CASSAMGVADTQYF; CDR3nt: TGTGCCAGCAGCGCCATGGGGGTCGCAGATACGCAGTATTTT
d_gene: TRBD2; abundance: -; j_gene: TRBJ2-1; v_gene: TRBV10-3; CDR3aa: CAISELAGDSYNEQFF; CDR3nt: TGTGCCATCAGTGAGTTGGCGGGAGACTCCTACAATGAGCAGTTCTTC
d_gene: TRBD2; abundance: -; j_gene: TRBJ2-7; v_gene: TRBV29-1; CDR3aa: CSVEDQTSGYEQYF; CDR3nt: TGCAGCGTTGAAGATCAAACTAGCGGCTACGAGCAGTACTTC
d_gene: -; abundance: once; j_gene: TRBJ1-5; v_gene: TRBV27; CDR3aa: CASSSRGVNQPQHF; CDR3nt: TGTGCCAGCAGTTCCAGGGGAGTCAATCAGCCCCAGCATTTT
d_gene: TRBD1; abundance: -; j_gene: TRBJ2-1; v_gene: TRBV5-4; CDR3aa: CASNRDRAGNEQFF; CDR3nt: TGTGCCAGCAACCGGGACAGGGCCGGTAATGAGCAGTTCTTC